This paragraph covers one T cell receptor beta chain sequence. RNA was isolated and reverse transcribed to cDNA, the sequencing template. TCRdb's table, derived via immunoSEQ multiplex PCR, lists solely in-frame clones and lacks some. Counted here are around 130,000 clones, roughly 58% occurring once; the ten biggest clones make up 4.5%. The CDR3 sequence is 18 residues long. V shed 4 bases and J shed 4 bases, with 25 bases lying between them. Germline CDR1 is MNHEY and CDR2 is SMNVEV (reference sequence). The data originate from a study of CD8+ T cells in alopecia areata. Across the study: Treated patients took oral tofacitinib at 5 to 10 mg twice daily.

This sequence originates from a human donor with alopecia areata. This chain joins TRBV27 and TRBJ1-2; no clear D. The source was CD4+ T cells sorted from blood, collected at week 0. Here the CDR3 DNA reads TGTGCCAGCAGTTATACGTTCGGCGGCCAGATCAGGAGCTATGGCTACACCTTC. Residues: CASSYTFGGQIRSYGYTF.